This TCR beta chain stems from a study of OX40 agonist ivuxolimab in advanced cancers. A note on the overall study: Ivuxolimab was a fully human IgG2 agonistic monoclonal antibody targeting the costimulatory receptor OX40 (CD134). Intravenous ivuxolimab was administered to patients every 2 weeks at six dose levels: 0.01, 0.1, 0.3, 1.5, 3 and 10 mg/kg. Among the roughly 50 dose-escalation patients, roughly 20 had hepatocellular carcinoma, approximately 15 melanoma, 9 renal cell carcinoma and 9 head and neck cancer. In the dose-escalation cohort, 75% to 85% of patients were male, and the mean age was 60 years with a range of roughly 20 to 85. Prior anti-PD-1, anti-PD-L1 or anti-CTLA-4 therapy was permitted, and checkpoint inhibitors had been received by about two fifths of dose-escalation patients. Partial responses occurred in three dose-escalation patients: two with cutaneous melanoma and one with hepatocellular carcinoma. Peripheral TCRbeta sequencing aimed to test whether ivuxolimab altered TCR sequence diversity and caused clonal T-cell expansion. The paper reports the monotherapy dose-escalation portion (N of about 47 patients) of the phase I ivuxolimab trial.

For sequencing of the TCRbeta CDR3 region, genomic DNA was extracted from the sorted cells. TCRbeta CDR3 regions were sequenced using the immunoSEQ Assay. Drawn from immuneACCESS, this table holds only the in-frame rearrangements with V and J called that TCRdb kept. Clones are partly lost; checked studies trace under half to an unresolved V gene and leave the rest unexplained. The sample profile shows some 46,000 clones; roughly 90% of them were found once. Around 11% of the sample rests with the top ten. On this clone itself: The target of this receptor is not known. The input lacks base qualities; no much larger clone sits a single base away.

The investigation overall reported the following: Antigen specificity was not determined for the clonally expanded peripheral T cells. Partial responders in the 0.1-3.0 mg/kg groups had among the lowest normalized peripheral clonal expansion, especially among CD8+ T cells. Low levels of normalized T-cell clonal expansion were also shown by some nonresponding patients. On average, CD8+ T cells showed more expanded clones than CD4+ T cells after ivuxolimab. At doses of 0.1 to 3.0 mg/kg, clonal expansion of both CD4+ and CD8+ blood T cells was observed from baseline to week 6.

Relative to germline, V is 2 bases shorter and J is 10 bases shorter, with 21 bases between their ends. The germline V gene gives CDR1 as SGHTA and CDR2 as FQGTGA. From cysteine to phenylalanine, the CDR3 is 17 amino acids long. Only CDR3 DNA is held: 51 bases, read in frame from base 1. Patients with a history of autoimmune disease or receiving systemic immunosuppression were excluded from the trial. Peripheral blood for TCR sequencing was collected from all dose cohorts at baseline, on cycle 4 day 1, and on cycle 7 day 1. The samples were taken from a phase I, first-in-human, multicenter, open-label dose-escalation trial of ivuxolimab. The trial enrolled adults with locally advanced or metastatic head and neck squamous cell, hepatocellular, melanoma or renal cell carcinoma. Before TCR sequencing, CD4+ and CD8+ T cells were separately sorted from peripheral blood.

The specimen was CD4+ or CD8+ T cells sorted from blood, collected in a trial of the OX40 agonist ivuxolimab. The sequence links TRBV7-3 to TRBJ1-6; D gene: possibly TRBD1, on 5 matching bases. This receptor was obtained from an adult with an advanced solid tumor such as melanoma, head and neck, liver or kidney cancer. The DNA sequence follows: TGTGCCAGCAGCTTAGATGGGACCGCCACTTATGGATCACCCCTCCACTTT. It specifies CASSLDGTATYGSPLHF.